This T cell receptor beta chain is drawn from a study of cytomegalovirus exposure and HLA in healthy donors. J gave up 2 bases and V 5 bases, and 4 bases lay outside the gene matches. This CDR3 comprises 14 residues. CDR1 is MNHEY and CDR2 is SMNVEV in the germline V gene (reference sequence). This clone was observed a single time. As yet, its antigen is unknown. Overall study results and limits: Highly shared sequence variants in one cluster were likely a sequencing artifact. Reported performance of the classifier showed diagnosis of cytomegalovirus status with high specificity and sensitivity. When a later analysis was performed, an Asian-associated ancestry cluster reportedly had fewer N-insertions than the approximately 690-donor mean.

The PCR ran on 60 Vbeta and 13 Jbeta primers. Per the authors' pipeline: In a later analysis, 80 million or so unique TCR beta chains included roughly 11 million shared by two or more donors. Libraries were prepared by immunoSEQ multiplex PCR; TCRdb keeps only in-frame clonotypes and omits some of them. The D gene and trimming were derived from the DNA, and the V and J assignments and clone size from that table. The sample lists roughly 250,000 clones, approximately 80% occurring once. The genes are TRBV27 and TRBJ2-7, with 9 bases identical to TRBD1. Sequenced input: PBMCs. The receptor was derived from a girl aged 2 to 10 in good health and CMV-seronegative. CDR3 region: CASSTRQGAYEQYF. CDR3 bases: TGTGCCAGCAGTACCAGACAGGGGGCCTACGAGCAGTACTTC.